The 10 T cell receptor beta chains listed next were all sequenced from one sample in a study of CD8+CD57+ T cells in acquired aplastic anemia. The study profiled TCR beta VDJ and CDR3 using genomic DNA as template. TCRdb analysed the reads with MiXCR anew, one entry per CDR3 protein. This sample has around 200,000 distinct CDR3 sequences, with 48% found just once. The patients chosen for sequencing had shown expansion of CD8+CD57+ cells (detected by flow cytometry). The source material was sorted CD4+, CD8+, or CD8+CD57+ T cells (not recorded which) from PBMCs. Receptor source: a human donor with aplastic anemia.

This rearrangement joins TRBV10-3 to TRBJ2-7; D unclear. Germline CDR1 and CDR2: ENHRY and SYGVKD. V was shortened by 2 bases and J by 8 bases, with 13 bases between the two germline ends. This CDR3 contains 13 residues. In DNA, the CDR3 is TGTGCCATCAGTGAGGGCAGAAGTTACAAGCAGTACTTC. This sequence encodes CAISEGRSYKQYF.

The rearrangement links TRBV3-1 to TRBJ1-3; no clear D. CDR3 length: 14 amino acids. Germline CDR1 LGHDT, CDR2 YNNKEL (reference sequence). Trimming removed 4 bases at V and 4 bases at J, with 11 bases between. This CDR3 reads CASSPVVTGNTIYF. In DNA form, the CDR3 reads TGTGCCAGCAGCCCCGTGGTTACCGGAAACACCATATATTTT.

The V gene is TRBV2, the J gene TRBJ1-2; a possible D gene is TRBD1 (5 bases). CDR1 and CDR2 (germline): SNHLY, FYNNEI. V lost 2 bases and J 8 bases, leaving 15 bases between the germline ends. This CDR3 comprises 14 residues. The CDR3 DNA reads as TGTGCCAGCAGTGAAACCTTCAGGGAGCAGGGCTACACCTTC. The encoded protein is CASSETFREQGYTF.

This clonotype was detected a few times. The J gene is TRBJ2-1, the V gene TRBV24-1; 9 bases agree with TRBD2. Germline CDR1 is KGHDR and CDR2 is SFDVKD. Trimming removed 7 bases from V and 4 bases from J; junction bases left unmatched: 10. The CDR3 is made up of 16 amino acids. The CDR3 protein is CATSTVAGAGYNEQFF. The CDR3 nucleotides are TGTGCCACCAGCACAGTAGCGGGGGCGGGATACAATGAGCAGTTCTTC.

This clonotype occurred many times. V gene TRBV20-1 combines with J gene TRBJ2-7; TRBD2 matches at 9 bases. Losses at the gene ends were 6 bases for V and 1 base for J; bases not matched to a gene: 16. The germline V gene has CDR1 DFQATT and CDR2 SNEGSKA (reference sequence). The CDR3 is 17 amino acids. The CDR3 region has the DNA TGCAGTGCGCTAGGGGAACAGCGGGGGGCCCTATCCTACGAGCAGTACTTC. This translates into CSALGEQRGALSYEQYF.

This clonotype was detected many times. The chain combines TRBV6-5 with TRBJ1-5, with 7 bases identical to TRBD1. The CDR3 has 17 residues. The J segment lost 4 bases and the V segment lost 0 bases, leaving 9 bases of the junction unmatched. The germline V gene encodes CDR1 MNHEY and CDR2 SVGAGI. CDR3 amino acids: CASSYSLQGRRNQPQHF. The CDR3 DNA sequence: TGTGCCAGCAGTTACTCACTACAGGGGAGGCGGAATCAGCCCCAGCATTTT.

The CDR3 sequence is CSARDGLSGANVLTF. CDR3 DNA: TGCAGTGCTAGAGATGGGTTATCTGGGGCCAACGTCCTGACTTTC. V is TRBV20-1 and J is TRBJ2-6; D call uncertain. V was cut by 0 bases and J by 1 base, with 7 bases left in between. Germline V gene lookup returns CDR1 DFQATT and CDR2 SNEGSKA (reference sequence). The CDR3 is 15 amino acids.

Remarks on this clonotype: This may be a read error: a much more frequent sequence differs by one nucleotide. The CDR3 DNA reads TGTGCCAGCAGTTTAAGCGGGGGGGCACAAGAGCGGTACTTC. Its protein is CASSLSGGAQERYF. This rearrangement joins TRBV12-3 or TRBV12-4 to TRBJ2-7, with 10 bases that match TRBD2. The CDR3 covers 14 residues.

This clonotype was seen at least ten times. The rearrangement joins TRBV20-1 to TRBJ2-5; tentatively, D is TRBD1 (6 bases). V dropped 1 base and J dropped 5 bases, with 20 bases sitting between them. Germline assignment: CDR1 DFQATT and CDR2 SNEGSKA (reference sequence). The CDR3 contains 16 residues. For the CDR3, the DNA is TGCAGTGCTAGAGGGTTCGAAACAGGGTTTGGGGAGACCCAGTACTTC. It yields the protein CSARGFETGFGETQYF.

This clonotype was seen a handful of times. The CDR3 region is CAISELTGAYDEQYF. The DNA for the CDR3 is TGTGCCATCAGTGAGCTCACAGGGGCATACGACGAGCAGTACTTC. The rearrangement uses TRBV10-3 and TRBJ2-7; 7 bases map to TRBD1. CDR1 is ENHRY and CDR2 is SYGVKD in the germline V gene. This CDR3 is built from 15 residues. Trimming at V came to 2 bases and at J to 5 bases, leaving 9 bases not matched to a gene.